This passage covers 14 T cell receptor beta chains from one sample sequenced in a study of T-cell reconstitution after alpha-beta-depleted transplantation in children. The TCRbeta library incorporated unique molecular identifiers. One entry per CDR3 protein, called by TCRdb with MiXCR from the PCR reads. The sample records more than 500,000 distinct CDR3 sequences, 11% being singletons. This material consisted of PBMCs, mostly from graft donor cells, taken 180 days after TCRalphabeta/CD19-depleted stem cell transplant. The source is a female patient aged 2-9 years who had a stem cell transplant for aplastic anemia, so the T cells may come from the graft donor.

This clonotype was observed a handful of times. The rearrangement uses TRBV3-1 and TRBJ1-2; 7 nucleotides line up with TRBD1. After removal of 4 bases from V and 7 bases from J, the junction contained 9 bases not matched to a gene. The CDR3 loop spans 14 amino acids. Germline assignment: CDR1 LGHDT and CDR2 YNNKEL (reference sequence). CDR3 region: CASSLAEGASGYTF. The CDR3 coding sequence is TGTGCCAGCAGCCTGGCGGAGGGGGCAAGTGGCTACACCTTC.

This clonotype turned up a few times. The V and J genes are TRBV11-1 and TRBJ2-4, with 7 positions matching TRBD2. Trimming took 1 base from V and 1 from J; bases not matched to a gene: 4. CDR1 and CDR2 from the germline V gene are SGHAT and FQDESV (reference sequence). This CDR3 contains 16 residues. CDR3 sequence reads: CASSLVAGEAKNIQYF. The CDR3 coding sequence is TGTGCCAGCAGCTTAGTGGCGGGAGAGGCCAAAAACATTCAGTACTTC.

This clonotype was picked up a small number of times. The CDR3 bases are TGTGCCAGCACCTTAGCGGGGTTCCACAATGAGCAGTTCTTC. Its translation is CASTLAGFHNEQFF. The V gene is TRBV28, the J gene TRBJ2-1, with TRBD2 identical over 8 bases. Germline V gene data show CDR1 as MDHEN and CDR2 as SYDVKM. The CDR3 has 14 amino acids. J gave up 5 bases and V 7 bases, and 7 bases lay outside the gene matches.

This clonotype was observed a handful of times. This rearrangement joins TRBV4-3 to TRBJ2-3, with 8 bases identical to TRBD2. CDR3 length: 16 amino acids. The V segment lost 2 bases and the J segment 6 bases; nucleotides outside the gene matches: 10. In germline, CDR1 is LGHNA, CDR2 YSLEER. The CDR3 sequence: CASSQSQAGAGDTQYF. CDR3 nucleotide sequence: TGCGCCAGCAGCCAATCCCAAGCGGGAGCGGGGGATACGCAGTATTTT.

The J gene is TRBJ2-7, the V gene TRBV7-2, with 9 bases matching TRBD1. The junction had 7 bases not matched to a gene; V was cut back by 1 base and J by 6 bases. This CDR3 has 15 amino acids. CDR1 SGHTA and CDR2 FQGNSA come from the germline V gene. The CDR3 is CASSLDSRTGVEQYF. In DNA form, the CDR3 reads TGTGCCAGCAGCTTAGATAGTCGGACAGGGGTCGAGCAGTACTTC.

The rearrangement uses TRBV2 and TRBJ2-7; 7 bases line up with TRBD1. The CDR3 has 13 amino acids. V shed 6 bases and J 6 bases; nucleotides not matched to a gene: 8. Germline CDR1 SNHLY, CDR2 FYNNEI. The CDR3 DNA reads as TGTGCCAGCAGGGTACAGGGGTACGGCGAGCAGTACTTC. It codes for CASRVQGYGEQYF.

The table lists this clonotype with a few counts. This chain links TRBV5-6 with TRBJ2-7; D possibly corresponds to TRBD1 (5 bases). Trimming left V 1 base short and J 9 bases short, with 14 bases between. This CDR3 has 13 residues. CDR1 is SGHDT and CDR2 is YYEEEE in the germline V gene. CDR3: CASSLWGLPAQYV. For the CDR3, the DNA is TGTGCCAGCAGCTTGTGGGGCCTCCCCGCGCAGTACGTC.

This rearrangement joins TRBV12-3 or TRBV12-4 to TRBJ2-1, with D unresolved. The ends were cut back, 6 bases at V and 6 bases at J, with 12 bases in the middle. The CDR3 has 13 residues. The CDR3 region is CASRALWLNEQFF. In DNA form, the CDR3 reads TGTGCCAGCAGAGCCCTTTGGCTCAATGAGCAGTTCTTC.

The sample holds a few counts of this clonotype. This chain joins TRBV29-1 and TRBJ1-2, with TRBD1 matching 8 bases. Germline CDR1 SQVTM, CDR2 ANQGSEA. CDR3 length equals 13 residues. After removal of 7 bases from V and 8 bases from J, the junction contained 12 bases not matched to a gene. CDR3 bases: TGCAGCGCGCAGGGGGCAAGGTTGGGGGGCTACACCTTC. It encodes CSAQGARLGGYTF.

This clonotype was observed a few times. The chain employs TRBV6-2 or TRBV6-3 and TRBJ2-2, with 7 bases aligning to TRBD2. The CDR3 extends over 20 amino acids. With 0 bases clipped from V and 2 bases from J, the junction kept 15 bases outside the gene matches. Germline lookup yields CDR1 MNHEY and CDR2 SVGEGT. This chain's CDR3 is CASSYSKLADNHPNTGELFF. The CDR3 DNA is TGTGCCAGCAGTTACTCCAAGCTAGCGGACAACCATCCTAACACCGGGGAGCTGTTTTTT.

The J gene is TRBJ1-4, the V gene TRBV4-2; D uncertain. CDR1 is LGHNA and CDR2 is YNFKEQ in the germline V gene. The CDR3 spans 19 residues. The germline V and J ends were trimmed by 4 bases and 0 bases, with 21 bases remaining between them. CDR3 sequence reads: CASSLRRYQPLSTNEKLFF. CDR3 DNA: TGTGCCAGCAGCCTCCGAAGGTATCAGCCGCTATCAACTAATGAAAAACTGTTTTTT.

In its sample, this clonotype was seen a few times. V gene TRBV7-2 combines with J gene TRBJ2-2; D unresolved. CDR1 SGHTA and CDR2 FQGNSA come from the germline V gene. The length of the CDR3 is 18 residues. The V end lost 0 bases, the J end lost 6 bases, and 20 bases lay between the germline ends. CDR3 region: CASSLASTPNQRPGELFF. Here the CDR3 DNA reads TGTGCCAGCAGCTTAGCCTCGACCCCAAACCAGAGACCCGGGGAGCTGTTTTTT.

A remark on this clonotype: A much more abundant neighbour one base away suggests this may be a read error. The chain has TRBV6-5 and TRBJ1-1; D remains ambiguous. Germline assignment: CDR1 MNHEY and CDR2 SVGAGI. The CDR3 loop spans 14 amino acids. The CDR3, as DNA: TGTGCCAGCAGTTACTCCCAGATGAACGCTGAAGCTTTCTTT. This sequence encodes CASSYSQMNAEAFF.

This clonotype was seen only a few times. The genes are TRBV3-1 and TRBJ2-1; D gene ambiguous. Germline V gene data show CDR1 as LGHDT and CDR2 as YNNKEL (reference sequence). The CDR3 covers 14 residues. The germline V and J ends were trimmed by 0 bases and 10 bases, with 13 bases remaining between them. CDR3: CASSQDSSPGEQFF. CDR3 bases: TGTGCCAGCAGCCAAGACTCCAGTCCGGGCGAGCAGTTCTTC.